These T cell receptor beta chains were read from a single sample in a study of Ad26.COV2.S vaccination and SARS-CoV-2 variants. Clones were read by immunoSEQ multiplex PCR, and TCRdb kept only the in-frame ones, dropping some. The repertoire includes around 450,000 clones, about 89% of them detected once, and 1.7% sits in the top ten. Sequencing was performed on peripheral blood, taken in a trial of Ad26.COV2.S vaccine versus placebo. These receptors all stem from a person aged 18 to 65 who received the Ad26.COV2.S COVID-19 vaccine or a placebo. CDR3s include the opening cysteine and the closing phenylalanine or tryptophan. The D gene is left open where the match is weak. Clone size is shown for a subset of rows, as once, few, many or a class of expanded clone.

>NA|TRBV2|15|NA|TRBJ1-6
CASSEGTALNSPLHF
TGTGCCAGCAGTGAAGGGACAGCTCTTAATTCACCCCTCCACTTT
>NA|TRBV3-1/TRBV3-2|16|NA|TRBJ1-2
CASSHTPGRTNYGYTF
TGTGCCAGCAGCCATACCCCCGGGAGGACGAACTATGGCTACACCTTC
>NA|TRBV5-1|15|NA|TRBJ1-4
CASSLNYGVNEKLFF
TGCGCCAGCAGCTTGAACTACGGAGTAAATGAAAAACTGTTTTTT
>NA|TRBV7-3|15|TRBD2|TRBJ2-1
CASSLYSGTYNEQFF
TGTGCCAGCAGCTTATATAGCGGGACCTACAATGAGCAGTTCTTC
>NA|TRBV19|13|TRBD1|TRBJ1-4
CASRGTENEKLFF
TGTGCCAGTAGAGGGACAGAGAATGAAAAACTGTTTTTT
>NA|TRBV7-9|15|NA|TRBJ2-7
CASSLGHLSSYEQYF
TGTGCCAGCAGCCTAGGACACCTTAGCTCCTACGAGCAGTACTTC
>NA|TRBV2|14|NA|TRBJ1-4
CASSPTVGGEKLFF
TGTGCCAGCTCCCCGACTGTCGGGGGGGAAAAACTGTTTTTT
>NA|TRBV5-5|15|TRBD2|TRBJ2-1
CASSVTSGMGNEQFF
TGTGCCAGCAGCGTTACTAGCGGGATGGGCAATGAGCAGTTCTTC
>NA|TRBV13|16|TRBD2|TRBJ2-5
CASSEKRIAGRGTQYF
TGTGCCAGCAGCGAAAAGCGGATAGCGGGACGAGGGACCCAGTACTTC
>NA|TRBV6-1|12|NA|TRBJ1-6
CASSDGNSPLHF
TGTGCCAGCAGTGACGGTAATTCACCCCTCCACTTT
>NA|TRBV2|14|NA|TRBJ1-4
CASSDRGSNEKLFF
TGTGCCAGCAGTGATCGTGGGAGTAACGAAAAACTGTTTTTT
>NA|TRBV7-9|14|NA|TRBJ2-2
CASSLWGGTGELFF
TGTGCCAGCAGCTTATGGGGTGGCACCGGGGAGCTGTTTTTT
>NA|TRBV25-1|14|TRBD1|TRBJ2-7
CASTDRDRGYEQYF
TGTGCCAGCACGGACCGGGACAGGGGGTACGAGCAGTACTTC
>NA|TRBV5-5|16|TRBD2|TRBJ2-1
CASSQFTSGGWNEQFF
TGTGCCAGCAGCCAATTCACTAGCGGGGGGTGGAATGAGCAGTTCTTC
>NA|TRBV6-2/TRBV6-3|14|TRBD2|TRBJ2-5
CASRPSGKGETQYF
TGTGCCAGCAGGCCTAGCGGGAAAGGGGAGACCCAGTACTTC
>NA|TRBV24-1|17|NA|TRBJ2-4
CATSDSSSGQRGGIQYF
TGTGCCACCAGTGATTCCTCGAGCGGACAACGGGGCGGCATTCAGTACTTC
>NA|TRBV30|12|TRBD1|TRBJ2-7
CAWTRTGYEQYF
TGTGCCTGGACCAGGACAGGGTACGAGCAGTACTTC
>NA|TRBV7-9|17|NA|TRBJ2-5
CASSSGASARREKTQYF
TGTGCCAGCAGCTCCGGGGCTAGCGCGCGACGCGAGAAGACCCAGTACTTC
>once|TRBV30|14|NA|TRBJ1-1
CAWTVGTVYTEAFF
TGTGCCTGGACCGTCGGTACAGTGTACACTGAAGCTTTCTTT
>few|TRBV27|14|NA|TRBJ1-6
CASSKQGGGSPLHF
TGTGCCAGCAGCAAGCAGGGAGGGGGTTCACCCCTCCACTTT
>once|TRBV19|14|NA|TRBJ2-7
CASSIESGFYEQYF
TGTGCCAGTAGTATAGAATCAGGGTTCTACGAGCAGTACTTC
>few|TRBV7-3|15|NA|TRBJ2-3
CASSLRGAYTDTQYF
TGTGCCAGCAGCTTAAGAGGGGCGTACACAGATACGCAGTATTTT
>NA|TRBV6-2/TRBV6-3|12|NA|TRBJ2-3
CASSSATDTQYF
TGTGCCAGCAGTTCCGCCACAGATACGCAGTATTTT
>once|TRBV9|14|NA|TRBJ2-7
CASSVAEGVSEQYF
TGTGCCAGCAGCGTAGCAGAGGGAGTATCCGAGCAGTACTTC
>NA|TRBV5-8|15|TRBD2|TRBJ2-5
CASSLGTSVQETQYF
TGTGCCAGCAGCTTGGGGACTAGCGTTCAGGAGACCCAGTACTTC
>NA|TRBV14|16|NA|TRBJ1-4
CASSQDWGAANEKLFF
TGTGCCAGCAGCCAAGATTGGGGGGCGGCTAATGAAAAACTGTTTTTT
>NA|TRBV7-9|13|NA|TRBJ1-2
CASSRGGVDGYTF
TGTGCCAGCAGCCGGGGAGGAGTGGATGGCTACACCTTC
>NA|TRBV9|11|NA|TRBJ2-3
CASSLGDTQYF
TGTGCCAGCAGCTTGGGGGATACGCAGTATTTT
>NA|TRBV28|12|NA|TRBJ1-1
CASSFGGTEAFF
TGTGCCAGCAGTTTTGGAGGCACTGAAGCTTTCTTT
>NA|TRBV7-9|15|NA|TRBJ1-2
CASSLEWSWDYGYTF
TGTGCCAGCAGCTTAGAATGGTCGTGGGACTATGGCTACACCTTC
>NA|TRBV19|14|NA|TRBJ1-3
CASSLDRPGNTIYF
TGTGCCAGTAGCCTAGACAGACCTGGAAACACCATATATTTT
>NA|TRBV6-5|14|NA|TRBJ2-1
CASRYGDPSNEQFF
TGTGCCAGCAGGTACGGCGATCCGAGCAATGAGCAGTTCTTC
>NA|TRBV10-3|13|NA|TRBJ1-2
CAISESGRDGYTF
TGTGCCATCAGTGAGTCGGGGAGAGATGGCTACACCTTC
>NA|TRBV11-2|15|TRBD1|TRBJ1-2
CASSWSSTGVSGYTF
TGTGCCAGCAGCTGGTCTTCCACAGGGGTTTCTGGCTACACCTTC
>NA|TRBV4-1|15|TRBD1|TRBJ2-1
CASSQVPTGRNEQFF
TGCGCCAGCAGCCAAGTCCCGACAGGGAGAAATGAGCAGTTCTTC
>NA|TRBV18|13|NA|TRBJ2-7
CASSPTVDYEQYF
TGTGCCAGCTCACCCACCGTGGACTACGAGCAGTACTTC
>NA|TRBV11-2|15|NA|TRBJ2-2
CASSLVSKWTGELFF
TGTGCCAGCAGCTTAGTCTCGAAGTGGACCGGGGAGCTGTTTTTT
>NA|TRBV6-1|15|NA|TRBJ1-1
CASSELVSWGTEAFF
TGTGCCAGCAGTGAATTGGTTAGTTGGGGTACTGAAGCTTTCTTT
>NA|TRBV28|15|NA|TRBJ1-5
CASSTPGGEDQPQHF
TGTGCCAGCAGTACCCCGGGAGGGGAGGATCAGCCCCAGCATTTT
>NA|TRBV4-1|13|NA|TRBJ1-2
CASRATGNYGYTF
TGCGCCAGCAGAGCTACCGGGAACTATGGCTACACCTTC
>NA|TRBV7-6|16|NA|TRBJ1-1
CASSLSSPGQNTEAFF
TGTGCCAGCAGCTTAAGTTCGCCGGGACAGAACACTGAAGCTTTCTTT
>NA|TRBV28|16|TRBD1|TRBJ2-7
CASRINRDRDSYEQYF
TGTGCCAGCAGAATCAACCGGGACAGGGACTCGTACGAGCAGTACTTC
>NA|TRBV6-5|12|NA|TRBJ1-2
CASSSGLTFYTF
TGTGCCAGCAGTTCCGGGCTGACTTTCTACACCTTC
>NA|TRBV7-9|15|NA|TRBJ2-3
CASSLGPGRLDTQYF
TGTGCCAGCAGCTTAGGCCCCGGGCGACTAGATACGCAGTATTTT
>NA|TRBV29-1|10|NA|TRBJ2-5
CSGEQETQYF
TGCAGCGGGGAACAAGAGACCCAGTACTTC
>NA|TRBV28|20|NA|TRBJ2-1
CASSLSGQDWRGRYPNEQFF
TGTGCCAGCAGTTTATCAGGACAGGACTGGCGCGGGAGGTACCCCAATGAGCAGTTCTTC